Here is one T cell receptor beta chain with its context. At one boundary the junction diverges from the germline segment, which might be a read error. Previously reported methods and listed TCR primers produced the bulk TCR libraries. TCRdb called the PCR reads again in MiXCR, with one record for every CDR3 protein. The table has approximately 630,000 distinct CDR3 sequences, 25% seen once. These data come from a study of molecular identifiers for immune sequencing clone quantification. Study in general: In replicates, RNA taken from about 19,000 or 110,000 naive CD8 cells was divided five ways, and four portions underwent sequencing.

The CDR3 consists of 16 residues. Germline V gene data show CDR1 as MNHGY and CDR2 as SAAAGT. Sample: naive CD8+ T cells from blood, with Jurkat cell RNA spiked in. Subset denoted: FACS-sorted CD8+CD4-CCR7+CD45RA+ naive T cells. The chain uses TRBV6-8 and TRBJ1-4; perhaps TRBD1 as D (6 bases). The clonotype originates from a human donor in good health. Some libraries in this study had Jurkat cell RNA spiked in. As DNA, the CDR3 is TGTGCCAGCAGTTACCCCGCCGGGACAACCAATGAAAAACTGTTTTTT. This sequence encodes CASSYPAGTTNEKLFF.